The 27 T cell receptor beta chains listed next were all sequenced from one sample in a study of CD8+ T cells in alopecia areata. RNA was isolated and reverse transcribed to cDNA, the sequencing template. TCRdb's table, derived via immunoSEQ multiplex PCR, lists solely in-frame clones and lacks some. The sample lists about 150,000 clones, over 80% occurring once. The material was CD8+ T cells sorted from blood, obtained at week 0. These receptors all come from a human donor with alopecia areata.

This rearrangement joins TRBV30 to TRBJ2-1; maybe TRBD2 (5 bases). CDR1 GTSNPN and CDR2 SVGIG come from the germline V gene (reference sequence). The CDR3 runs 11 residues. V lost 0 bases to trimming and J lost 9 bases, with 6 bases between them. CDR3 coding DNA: TGTGCCTGGAGTGTAGCGGCTGAGCAGTTCTTC. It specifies CAWSVAAEQFF.

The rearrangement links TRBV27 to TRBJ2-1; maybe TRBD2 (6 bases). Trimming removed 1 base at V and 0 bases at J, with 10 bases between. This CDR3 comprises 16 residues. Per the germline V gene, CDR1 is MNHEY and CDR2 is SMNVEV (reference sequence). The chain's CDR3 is CASSLFSGSSYNEQFF. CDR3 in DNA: TGTGCCAGCAGTTTATTTTCCGGGAGCTCCTACAATGAGCAGTTCTTC.

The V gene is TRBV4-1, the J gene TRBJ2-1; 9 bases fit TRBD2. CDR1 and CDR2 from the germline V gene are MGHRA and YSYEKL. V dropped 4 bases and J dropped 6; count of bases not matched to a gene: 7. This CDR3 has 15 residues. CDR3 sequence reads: CASSPSGGGGNEQFF. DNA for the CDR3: TGCGCCAGCAGCCCGAGTGGCGGGGGGGGCAATGAGCAGTTCTTC.

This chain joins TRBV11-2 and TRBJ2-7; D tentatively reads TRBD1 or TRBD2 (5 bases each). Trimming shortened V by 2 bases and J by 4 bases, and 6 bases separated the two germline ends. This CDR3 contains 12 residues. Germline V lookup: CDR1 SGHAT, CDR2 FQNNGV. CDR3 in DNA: TGTGCCAGCAGCTTATGGGGGTACGAGCAGTACTTC. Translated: CASSLWGYEQYF.

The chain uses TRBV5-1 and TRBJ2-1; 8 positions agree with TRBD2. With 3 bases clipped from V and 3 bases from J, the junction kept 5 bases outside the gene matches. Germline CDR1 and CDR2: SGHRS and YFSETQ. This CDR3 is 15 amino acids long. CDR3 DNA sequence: TGCGCCAGCAGCTCGGGACTAGACTTCTACAATGAGCAGTTCTTC. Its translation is CASSSGLDFYNEQFF.

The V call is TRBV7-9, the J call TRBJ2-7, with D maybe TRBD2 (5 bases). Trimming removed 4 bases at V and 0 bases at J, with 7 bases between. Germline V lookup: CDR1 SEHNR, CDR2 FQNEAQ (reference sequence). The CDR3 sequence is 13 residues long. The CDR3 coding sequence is TGTGCCAGCAGCTATGGGAGCTCCTACGAGCAGTACTTC. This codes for CASSYGSSYEQYF.

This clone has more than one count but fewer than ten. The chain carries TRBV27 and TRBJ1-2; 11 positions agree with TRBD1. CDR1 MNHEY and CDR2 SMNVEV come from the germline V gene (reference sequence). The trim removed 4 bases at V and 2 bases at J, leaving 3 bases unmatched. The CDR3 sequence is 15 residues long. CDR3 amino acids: CASSSGTGGNYGYTF. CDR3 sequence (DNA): TGTGCCAGCAGTTCGGGGACAGGGGGAAACTATGGCTACACCTTC.

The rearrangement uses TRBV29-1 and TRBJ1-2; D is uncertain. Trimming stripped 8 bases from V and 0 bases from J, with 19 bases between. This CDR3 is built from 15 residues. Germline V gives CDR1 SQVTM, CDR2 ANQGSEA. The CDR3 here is CSTFSPGKANYGYTF. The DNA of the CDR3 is TGCAGCACCTTTTCACCGGGCAAAGCTAACTATGGCTACACCTTC.

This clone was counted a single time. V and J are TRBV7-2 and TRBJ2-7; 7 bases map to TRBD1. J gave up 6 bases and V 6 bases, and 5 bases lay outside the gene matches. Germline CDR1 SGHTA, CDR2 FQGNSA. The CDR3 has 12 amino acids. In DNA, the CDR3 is TGTGCCAGCAGTTTCGCAGGGGGCGAGCAGTACTTC. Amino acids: CASSFAGGEQYF. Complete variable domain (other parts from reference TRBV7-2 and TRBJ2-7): GAGVSQSPSNKVTEKGKDVELRCDPISGHTALYWYRQSLGQGLEFLIYFQGNSAPDKSGLPSDRFSAERTGGSVSTLTIQRTQQEDSAVYLCASSFAGGEQYFGPGTRLTVT.

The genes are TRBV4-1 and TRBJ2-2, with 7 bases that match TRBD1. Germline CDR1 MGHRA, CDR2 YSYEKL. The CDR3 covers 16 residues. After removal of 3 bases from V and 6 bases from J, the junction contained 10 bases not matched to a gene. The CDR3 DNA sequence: TGCGCCAGCAGCCAGGGACAGCAGGTTTATCCCGGGGAGCTGTTTTTT. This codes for CASSQGQQVYPGELFF.

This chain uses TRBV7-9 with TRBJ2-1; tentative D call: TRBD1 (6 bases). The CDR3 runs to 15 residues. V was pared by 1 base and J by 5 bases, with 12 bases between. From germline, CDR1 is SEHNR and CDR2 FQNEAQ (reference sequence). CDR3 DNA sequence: TGTGCCAGCAGCTTAGTCCCCCACAGGGACAATGAGCAGTTCTTC. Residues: CASSLVPHRDNEQFF.

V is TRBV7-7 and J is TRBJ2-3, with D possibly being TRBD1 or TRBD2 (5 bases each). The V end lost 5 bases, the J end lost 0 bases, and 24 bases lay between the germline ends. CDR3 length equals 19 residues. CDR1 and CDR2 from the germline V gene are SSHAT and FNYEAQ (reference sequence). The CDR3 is CASSRAGTATPSSTDTQYF. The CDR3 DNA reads TGTGCCAGCAGCCGGGCCGGGACCGCCACTCCTTCTAGCACAGATACGCAGTATTTT.

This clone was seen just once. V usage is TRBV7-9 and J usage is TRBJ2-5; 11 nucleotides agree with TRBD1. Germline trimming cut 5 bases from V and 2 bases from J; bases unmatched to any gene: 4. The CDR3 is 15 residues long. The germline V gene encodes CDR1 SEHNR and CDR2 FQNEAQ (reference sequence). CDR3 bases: TGTGCCAGCAGCGACGGGACAGGGGGTCAAGAGACCCAGTACTTC. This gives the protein CASSDGTGGQETQYF.

The CDR3 DNA reads as TGTGCCAGCAGCTTATTCTCCGGGAGGTTAGGCGAGCAGTACTTC. Translating gives CASSLFSGRLGEQYF. The genes are TRBV11-2 and TRBJ2-7; the match to TRBD2 covers 7 bases. V was clipped by 2 bases and J by 6 bases; unmatched bases: 10. Per germline, CDR1 SGHAT and CDR2 FQNNGV. The length of the CDR3 is 15 residues.

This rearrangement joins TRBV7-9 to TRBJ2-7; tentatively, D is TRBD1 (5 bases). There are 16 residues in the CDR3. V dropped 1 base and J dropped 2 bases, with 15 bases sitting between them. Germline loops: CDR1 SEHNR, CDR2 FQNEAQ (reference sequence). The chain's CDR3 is CASSLVIGAGTYEQYF. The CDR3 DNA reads TGTGCCAGCAGCTTAGTCATCGGCGCAGGGACCTACGAGCAGTACTTC.

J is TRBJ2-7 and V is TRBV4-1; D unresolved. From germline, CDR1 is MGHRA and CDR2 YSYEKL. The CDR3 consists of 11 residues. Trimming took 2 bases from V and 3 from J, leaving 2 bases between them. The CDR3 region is CASSQNYEQYF. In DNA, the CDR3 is TGCGCCAGCAGCCAAAACTACGAGCAGTACTTC.

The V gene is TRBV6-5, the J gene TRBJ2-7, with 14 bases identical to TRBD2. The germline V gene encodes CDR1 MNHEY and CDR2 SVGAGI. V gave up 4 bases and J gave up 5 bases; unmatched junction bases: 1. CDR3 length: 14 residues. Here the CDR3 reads CASSSGLAGDEQYF. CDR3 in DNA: TGTGCCAGCAGTTCGGGACTAGCGGGAGACGAGCAGTACTTC.

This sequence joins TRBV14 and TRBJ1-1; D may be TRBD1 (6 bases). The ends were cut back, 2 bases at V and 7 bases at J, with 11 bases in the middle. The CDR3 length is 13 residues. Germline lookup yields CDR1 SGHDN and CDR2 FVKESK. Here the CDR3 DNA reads TGTGCCAGCAGCCAAATGGGGGGCCATGAAGCTTTCTTT. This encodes CASSQMGGHEAFF.

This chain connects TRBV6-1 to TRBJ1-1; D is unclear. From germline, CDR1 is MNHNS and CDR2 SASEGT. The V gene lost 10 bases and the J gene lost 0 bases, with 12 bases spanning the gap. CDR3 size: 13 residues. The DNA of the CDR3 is TGTGCCAACGAACCAGGCCTGAACACTGAAGCTTTCTTT. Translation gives CANEPGLNTEAFF.

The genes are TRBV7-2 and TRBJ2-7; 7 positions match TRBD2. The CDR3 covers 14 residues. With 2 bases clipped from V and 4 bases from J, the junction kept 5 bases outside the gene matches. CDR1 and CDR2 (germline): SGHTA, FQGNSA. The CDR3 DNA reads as TGTGCCAGCAGCTTATATGCGGGAGCTTACGAGCAGTACTTC. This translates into CASSLYAGAYEQYF.

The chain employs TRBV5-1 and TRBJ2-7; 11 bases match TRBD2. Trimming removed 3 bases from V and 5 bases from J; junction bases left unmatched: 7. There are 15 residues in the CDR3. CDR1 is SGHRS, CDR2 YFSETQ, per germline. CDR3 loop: CASSSGLAGPHEQYF. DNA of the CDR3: TGCGCCAGCAGCTCCGGACTAGCGGGTCCTCACGAGCAGTACTTC.

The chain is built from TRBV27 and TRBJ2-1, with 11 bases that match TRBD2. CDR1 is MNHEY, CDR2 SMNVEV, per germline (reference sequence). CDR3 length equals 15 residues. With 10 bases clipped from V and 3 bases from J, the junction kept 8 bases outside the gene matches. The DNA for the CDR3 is TGTGCCATCAAGAGTGGGACTAGCGGCTACAATGAGCAGTTCTTC. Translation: CAIKSGTSGYNEQFF.

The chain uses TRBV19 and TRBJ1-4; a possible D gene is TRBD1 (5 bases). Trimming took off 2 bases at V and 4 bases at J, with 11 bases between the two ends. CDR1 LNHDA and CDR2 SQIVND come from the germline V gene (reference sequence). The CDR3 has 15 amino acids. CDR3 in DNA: TGTGCCAGTAGTATACTGACAGACCTTAATGAAAAACTGTTTTTT. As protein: CASSILTDLNEKLFF.

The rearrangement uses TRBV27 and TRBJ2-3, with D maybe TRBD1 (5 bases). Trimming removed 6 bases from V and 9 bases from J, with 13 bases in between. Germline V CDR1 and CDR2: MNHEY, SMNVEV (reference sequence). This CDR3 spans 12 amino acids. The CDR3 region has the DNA TGTGCCAGCAGCCAGGGTCTATGGACGCAGTATTTT. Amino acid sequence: CASSQGLWTQYF.

The CDR3 loop is CASSEVGSNEQFF. The CDR3 region has the DNA TGTGCCAGCAGTGAAGTGGGTAGCAATGAGCAGTTCTTC. This chain joins TRBV6-1 and TRBJ2-1; D remains ambiguous. CDR1 and CDR2 from the germline V gene are MNHNS and SASEGT. The CDR3 spans 13 residues. The ends were cut back, 1 base at V and 6 bases at J, with 7 bases in the middle.

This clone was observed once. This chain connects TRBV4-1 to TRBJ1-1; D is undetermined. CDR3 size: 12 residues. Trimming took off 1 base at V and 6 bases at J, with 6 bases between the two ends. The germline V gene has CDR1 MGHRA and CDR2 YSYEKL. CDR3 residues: CASSQGVAEAFF. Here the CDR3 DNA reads TGCGCCAGCAGCCAAGGTGTGGCTGAAGCTTTCTTT.

CDR3: CASSTTCQREGCTDTQYF. In nucleotides, the CDR3 is TGCGCCAGCAGCACCACCTGTCAGCGGGAGGGATGCACAGATACGCAGTATTTT. The V and J genes are TRBV5-1 and TRBJ2-3, with 10 bases that match TRBD2. The germline V gene has CDR1 SGHRS and CDR2 YFSETQ. The CDR3 spans 18 residues. J was trimmed by 1 base and V by 4 bases; bases with no gene match: 12.